This TCR beta chain was captured in a study of Graves' ophthalmopathy and Graves' hyperthyroidism. From RNA, the CDR3 regions of TCR beta chains were amplified and sequenced. HTBI primers primed a first-round RT-PCR, and a second-round multiplex PCR followed. One entry per CDR3 protein, called by TCRdb with MiXCR from the multiplex PCR reads. The table records over a million distinct CDR3 sequences, about two fifths of them present only once. This CDR3 has 14 amino acids. Deletions cut 2 bases from V and 7 bases from J, with 14 bases between. Germline loops: CDR1 WSHSY, CDR2 SAAADI. The chain uses TRBV10-2 and TRBJ1-2; the D is unclear. The sample comprised peripheral blood or thyroid tissue (not recorded which). The source is an adult man with Graves' hyperthyroidism. The CDR3 spells CASSEDGMNTGYTF. CDR3 DNA sequence: TGCGCCAGCAGTGAGGACGGCATGAACACTGGCTACACCTTC.